These 21 T cell receptor beta chains share one sample of origin, sequenced in a study of blood T cells in healthy people across ages (dated by TCRdb to the mid-2010s). The method was 5' RACE. The sample was run on an Illumina HiSeq 2500. The second PCR ran for about 6 to 12 cycles and used a J-beta primer mix along with a sample-barcoded 5' primer. In-frame beta chains were kept once TCRdb had trimmed the public reads at Q25 with fastp and called clones with MiXCR. Every distinct CDR3 protein forms one entry, paired with its most common genes and DNA. The sample table lists 1.4 million or so distinct CDR3 sequences, roughly two fifths of them with a count of one. Together, the top ten hold 4% of the sample. Material for sequencing was blood. The receptor source for this set is a woman between 18 and 30 years old in good health.

The chain has TRBV7-9 and TRBJ2-5; 11 nucleotides align to TRBD2. This CDR3 comprises 17 residues. CDR1 and CDR2 (germline): SEHNR, FQNEAQ (reference sequence). The trim removed 1 base at V and 1 base at J, leaving 5 bases unmatched. The CDR3 region has the DNA TGTGCCAGCAGCTTAGTGCGCGGACTAGCGGGCCAAGAGACCCAGTACTTC. Translating gives CASSLVRGLAGQETQYF.

This sequence joins TRBV2 and TRBJ1-1; D is undetermined. The V and J ends lost 2 bases and 6 bases respectively, with 7 bases between them. Germline values: CDR1 SNHLY, CDR2 FYNNEI. The CDR3 loop spans 12 amino acids. The CDR3 is CASSELEPEAFF. In DNA, the CDR3 is TGTGCCAGCAGTGAATTGGAACCTGAAGCTTTCTTT.

This clonotype came up a few times. The chain carries TRBV2 and TRBJ2-3; D unresolved. The ends were cut back, 11 bases at V and 2 bases at J, with 14 bases in the middle. Germline CDR1 is SNHLY and CDR2 is FYNNEI. This CDR3 has 13 residues. CDR3 bases: TGTGCCGGTACCGGGCCAAACACAGATACGCAGTATTTT. Amino acid sequence: CAGTGPNTDTQYF. The full variable domain, its missing parts supplied by reference TRBV2 and TRBJ2-3, is EPEVTQTPSHQVTQMGQEVILRCVPISNHLYFYWYRQILGQKVEFLVSFYNNEISEKSEIFDDQFSVERPDGSNFTLKIRSTKLEDSAMYFCAGTGPNTDTQYFGPGTRLTVL.

The V call is TRBV28, the J call TRBJ2-7; D perhaps matches TRBD2 (6 bases). Deletions cut 6 bases from V and 6 bases from J, with 24 bases between. This CDR3 is built from 16 residues. The germline gives CDR1 MDHEN, CDR2 SYDVKM. CDR3 sequence: CASSSIGGVGDGEQYF. The CDR3 bases are TGTGCCAGCAGCTCAATTGGCGGGGTGGGCGATGGCGAGCAGTACTTC.

This clonotype has a single count. The rearrangement joins TRBV12-3 or TRBV12-4 to TRBJ2-1, with no clear D. The end of the DNA is better explained by TRBJ2-7, so the J call may be wrong. The CDR3 extends over 17 amino acids. The CDR3, as DNA: TGTGCCAGCAGTCTACGCTTTAGGGCCCATAAAGTCTACGAGCAGTACTTC. Its protein is CASSLRFRAHKVYEQYF.

The chain uses TRBV6-2 or TRBV6-3 and TRBJ1-3; D is unclear. CDR1 and CDR2 (germline): MNHEY, SVGEGT. CDR3 length: 12 amino acids. The V and J ends lost 5 bases and 5 bases respectively, with 7 bases between them. The CDR3 sequence is CASSTGRNTIYF. The CDR3 DNA follows: TGTGCCAGCAGTACCGGAAGAAACACCATATATTTT.

This clonotype showed up just a few times. This chain joins TRBV24-1 and TRBJ2-1; D might be TRBD1 or TRBD2, each matching 5 bases. This CDR3 contains 16 residues. The V and J ends lost 3 bases and 4 bases respectively, with 15 bases between them. Germline assignment: CDR1 KGHDR and CDR2 SFDVKD. The chain's CDR3 is CATSDVGGRLYNEQFF. The CDR3 nucleotides are TGTGCCACCAGTGATGTTGGGGGACGGTTATACAATGAGCAGTTCTTC.

A remark on this clonotype: The junction does not match germline at one end; this may be a read error. The J gene is TRBJ2-3, the V gene TRBV6-5, with no clear D. The CDR3 sequence is 13 residues long. Germline V gives CDR1 MNHEY, CDR2 SVGAGI. The CDR3 loop is CAGSGYTTDTQYF. The CDR3 bases are TGTGCCGGCAGTGGCTATACCACAGATACGCAGTATTTT.

The chain is built from TRBV27 and TRBJ2-3, with D possibly matching TRBD2 (5 bases). Germline assignment: CDR1 MNHEY and CDR2 SMNVEV (reference sequence). V was cut by 5 bases and J by 4 bases, with 13 bases left in between. The CDR3 contains 14 residues. CDR3 sequence: CASSAYGVSDTQYF. CDR3 coding DNA: TGTGCCAGCAGTGCCTACGGGGTATCAGATACGCAGTATTTT.

This clonotype was detected only a few times. DNA of the CDR3: TGTGCCAGCAGCTTTCGTTTTCAGGGGCCCAACACTGAAGCTTTCTTT. Its translation is CASSFRFQGPNTEAFF. The chain links TRBV7-2 to TRBJ1-1, with TRBD1 as a possible D gene (6 bases). Germline V gene data show CDR1 as SGHTA and CDR2 as FQGNSA. Trimming took 3 bases from V and 2 from J, leaving 16 bases between them. This CDR3 comprises 16 residues.

The chain links TRBV6-5 to TRBJ2-7, with no clear D. The assigned J gene may be wrong: the sequence end matches TRBJ2-5 better. Germline V gene lookup returns CDR1 MNHEY and CDR2 SVGAGI. CDR3 length: 16 amino acids. The CDR3 here is CASSLDPDPLQETQYF. The CDR3 DNA follows: TGTGCCAGCAGTCTTGACCCGGACCCCCTACAAGAGACCCAGTACTTC.

This clonotype was detected only a few times. The rearrangement links TRBV7-9 to TRBJ1-5; 7 bases align to TRBD1. V was clipped by 1 base and J by 6 bases; unmatched bases: 6. The CDR3 length is 15 residues. CDR1 is SEHNR and CDR2 is FQNEAQ in the germline V gene (reference sequence). CDR3 sequence: CASSLGAGGGQPQHF. The DNA for the CDR3 is TGTGCCAGCAGCTTAGGCGCAGGGGGAGGTCAGCCCCAGCATTTT.

This clonotype was recorded a few times. This chain joins TRBV5-1 and TRBJ2-7; D possibly corresponds to TRBD1 (6 bases). Germline V gene data show CDR1 as SGHRS and CDR2 as YFSETQ. The CDR3 length is 14 residues. V was pared by 4 bases and J by 2 bases, with 13 bases between. CDR3 sequence reads: CASSTRGQPYEQYF. CDR3 bases: TGCGCCAGCAGCACCCGGGGACAACCCTACGAGCAGTACTTC. Drawing the rest from reference TRBV5-1 and TRBJ2-7, the complete variable domain is KAGVTQTPRYLIKTRGQQVTLSCSPISGHRSVSWYQQTPGQGLQFLFEYFSETQRNKGNFPGRFSGRQFSNSRSEMNVSTLELGDSALYLCASSTRGQPYEQYFGPGTRLTVT.

In its sample, this clonotype was seen a few times. The chain carries TRBV27 and TRBJ1-5, with 8 bases aligning to TRBD1. Germline-derived CDR1 and CDR2 are MNHEY and SMNVEV (reference sequence). The CDR3 totals 14 residues. Losses at the gene ends were 7 bases for V and 0 bases for J; bases not matched to a gene: 2. The CDR3 sequence: CASKDRDSNQPQHF. The CDR3 nucleotides read TGTGCCAGCAAGGACAGGGATAGCAATCAGCCCCAGCATTTT.

J is TRBJ2-1 and V is TRBV7-2; 7 bases match TRBD2. Germline lookup yields CDR1 SGHTA and CDR2 FQGNSA. The CDR3 consists of 12 residues. Trimming cost V 5 bases and J 10 bases; bases outside gene matches: 5. In DNA form, the CDR3 reads TGTGCCAGCAGCCGGGACTACCAAGAGCAGTTCTTC. Protein: CASSRDYQEQFF.

The chain employs TRBV6-2 or TRBV6-3 and TRBJ2-1, with unresolved D. Germline CDR1 reads MNHEY; CDR2 reads SVGEGT. This CDR3 is 14 amino acids long. The V end lost 3 bases, the J end lost 3 bases, and 9 bases lay between the germline ends. The chain's CDR3 is CASSYLSLYNEQFF. In nucleotides, the CDR3 is TGTGCCAGCAGTTATTTATCCCTCTACAATGAGCAGTTCTTC.

J is TRBJ2-3 and V is TRBV5-1; D perhaps matches TRBD2 (7 bases). Germline values: CDR1 SGHRS, CDR2 YFSETQ. The CDR3 spans 16 residues. V was trimmed by 1 base and J by 4 bases, leaving 16 bases between them. CDR3 coding DNA: TGCGCCAGCAGCTTGTGGGCGGGGGCGACATCAGATACGCAGTATTTT. Translating gives CASSLWAGATSDTQYF.

The chain is built from TRBV5-4 and TRBJ2-1; D remains unclear. Germline V lookup: CDR1 SGHNT, CDR2 YYREEE (reference sequence). The CDR3 is made up of 15 amino acids. Trimming pared 2 bases from V and 3 bases from J, leaving 12 bases between. This CDR3 reads CASSFSGLGYNEQFF. The CDR3 DNA sequence: TGTGCCAGCAGCTTCTCTGGTCTGGGCTACAATGAGCAGTTCTTC.

This clonotype was seen only a few times. The chain is built from TRBV4-3 and TRBJ2-7; a possible D gene is TRBD1 (6 bases). CDR1 is LGHNA, CDR2 YSLEER, per germline. The length of the CDR3 is 15 residues. Deletions cut 3 bases from V and 3 bases from J, with 15 bases between. The CDR3 DNA reads as TGCGCCAGCAGCCAGGAAAAACAGGGTTTCTACGAGCAGTACTTC. Amino acids: CASSQEKQGFYEQYF.

In its sample, this clonotype was seen a few times. CDR3 DNA sequence: TGTGCCAGCAGTTCCCTCCCCGGGTACGGCTATGGCTACACCTTC. Its protein product is CASSSLPGYGYGYTF. V usage is TRBV6-6 and J usage is TRBJ1-2; unclear D gene. This CDR3 has 15 residues. CDR1 is MNHNY and CDR2 is SVGAGI in the germline V gene (reference sequence). V lost 4 bases and J 4 bases, leaving 16 bases between the germline ends.

The chain is built from TRBV24-1 and TRBJ2-3; either TRBD1 or TRBD2 may fit D (5 bases each). The germline V gene has CDR1 KGHDR and CDR2 SFDVKD. The CDR3 covers 16 residues. V was pared by 1 base and J by 0 bases, with 10 bases between. In DNA form, the CDR3 reads TGTGCCACCAGTGATTTCGTGGGACCCAGCACAGATACGCAGTATTTT. Translating it yields CATSDFVGPSTDTQYF.